This T cell receptor (beta chain) was obtained from a study of T cells in tuberculosis (dated 2018 in TCRdb). Looking at the study overall: In the study, CD1B tetramers and high-throughput TCR immunosequencing were combined to characterize T cells specific for the mycobacterial lipid antigen glucose monomycolate (GMM). In a South African clinical cohort, IGRA-negative adolescents, IGRA-positive adolescents with latent tuberculosis and adults with active tuberculosis were compared, with under 13 people in each group.

Paper-wide results and their limitations: A classifier using the diverse GMM-specific repertoire reached approximately 84% accuracy (AUROC roughly 0.9), compared with 60% to 70% accuracy using GEM motif frequencies. Smaller NN-distances were partly driven by shorter CDR3-alpha lengths in active tuberculosis patients, and statistical significance was not reached for the TCR-beta difference. Active tuberculosis TCR-alpha repertoires showed smaller mean NN-distances to GMM-specific TCRs than IGRA-negative controls, suggesting clonal expansion of these TCRs. Clinical samples were chosen by availability of cryopreserved specimens, and active tuberculosis cases were adults while controls were adolescents.

The immunoSEQ multiplex PCR assay was used to generate TCR libraries, with TCR-beta and/or TCR-alpha/delta assays applied to each sample. The amplified TCR libraries were sequenced on the Illumina high-throughput platform. The authors' analysis ran thus. Clustering and dimensionality reduction were performed using pairwise TCRdist distances among GMM-specific receptors from ex vivo sorted or in vitro expanded T cells. Each clinical repertoire was assigned a mean NN-distance score, defined as the average TCRdist to the nearest 10% of tetramer-positive reference sequences. GEM TCR motif frequency was calculated as the fraction of unique TCRs that matched known GEM sequences in V/J usage and CDR3 length. Linear discriminant analysis with leave-one-out cross-validation, implemented in scikit-learn, was used to classify active tuberculosis. Entries here come from immuneACCESS through TCRdb and include only in-frame sequences with V and J called. Some clones fail to appear in such tables; in the studies checked, an unresolved V gene covers under half of the shortfall, and the cause of the remainder is unknown. V and J calls and clone size are those listed in that table; D and trimming were worked out from the DNA. The sample records 35,000 to 45,000 clones, approximately 94% of which are singletons. Of the sample, roughly an eighth is held by the ten largest clones.

V lost 4 bases and J lost 1 base; the stretch between them is 10 bases long. Inclusive of the bounding cysteine and phenylalanine, the CDR3 is 14 residues long. CDR3 DNA only is kept here, 42 bases in frame from base 1. CDR1 and CDR2 are drawn from the germline V gene: ENHRY, SYGVKD. Points on this clone: Its binding antigen is unknown. No much larger clone is present one base from it, and per-base qualities are unavailable.

At study entry, adolescents were screened for latent tuberculosis infection using a tuberculin skin test and the QuantiFERON-TB GOLD In-Tube IGRA. Immunosequencing was performed on unsorted cryopreserved PBMC and covered 110,000 or so T cells per clinical donor on average. Eleven high schools in the Worcester region of the Western Cape, South Africa, served as enrollment sites for adolescents aged 12 to 18 years. Ten or so M. tuberculosis-infected adolescents and some ten uninfected adolescents were selected, with the two groups matched for age and sex. For the adolescents, PBMC were isolated by density centrifugation from freshly drawn heparinized blood and then cryopreserved.

The V and J segments used are TRBV10-3 and TRBJ1-1; a tentative D call is TRBD1 (5 bases match). This TCR derives from a donor aged 10 to 29 with latent tuberculosis or without tuberculosis infection. Some clones in this sample may be carry-over from other donors' samples. Sample: PBMCs. CDR3 protein: CAISGGRTNTEAFF. The sequence in DNA is TGTGCCATCAGTGGGGGCAGAACGAACACTGAAGCTTTCTTT.